This TCR beta chain originates from a study of T cells in Graves' hyperthyroidism and ophthalmopathy. J gave up 0 bases and V 6 bases, and 8 bases lay outside the gene matches. The CDR3 consists of 15 residues. CDR1 and CDR2 (germline): MNHNS, SASEGT. The cohort's ophthalmopathy patients, a group with duration under 3 months, had a Clinical Activity Score of at least 3 and a NOSPECS grade of at least 4. Fresh 10 ml peripheral blood yielded PBMCs. TCR beta CDR3 regions were amplified from RNA transcripts. The TCR CDR3 first-round RT-PCR relied on the HTBI primer set. TCRdb fed the multiplex PCR reads into MiXCR, producing one record per CDR3 protein. The sample includes about 350,000 distinct CDR3 sequences, roughly 18% of them seen just once.

The specimen was blood. The sequence was obtained from a woman in her thirties or forties with Graves' ophthalmopathy. V usage is TRBV6-1 and J usage is TRBJ2-7, with TRBD2 matching 7 bases. CDR3 loop: CASRGAGSSSYEQYF. CDR3 DNA sequence: TGTGCCAGCAGGGGAGCGGGAAGCAGCTCCTACGAGCAGTACTTC.